A single sample gave rise to the 28 T cell receptor beta chains below, sequenced in a study of T cell responses to AZD1222 COVID-19 vaccine. The method was immunoSEQ multiplex PCR; TCRdb's version includes in-frame clones alone and lacks a portion of them. Of some 140,000 clones listed, approximately 85% are singletons. The specimen was peripheral blood, collected 28 days after the second AZD1222 dose. These TCRs come from an adult who received the AZD1222 COVID-19 vaccine.

This clone is a singleton in its sample. V and J are TRBV24-1 and TRBJ2-3; 7 positions agree with TRBD2. Germline V gene data show CDR1 as KGHDR and CDR2 as SFDVKD. V lost 1 base and J lost 2; bases outside the gene matches: 5. The CDR3 sequence is 16 residues long. CDR3 nucleotides: TGTGCCACCAGTGATTTTGCGGGAGAGATCACAGATACGCAGTATTTT. Protein: CATSDFAGEITDTQYF.

The chain combines TRBV28 with TRBJ2-7, with D perhaps matching TRBD2 (5 bases). Germline V CDR1 and CDR2: MDHEN, SYDVKM. Trimming left V 3 bases short and J 4 bases short, with 10 bases between. The CDR3 extends over 13 amino acids. CDR3 DNA sequence: TGTGCCAGCAGTTTTCCCCAGCGGTACGAGCAGTACTTC. Its protein is CASSFPQRYEQYF.

This clone was detected only a few times. V usage is TRBV11-2 and J usage is TRBJ2-7; D uncertain. Germline-derived CDR1 and CDR2 are SGHAT and FQNNGV. This CDR3 spans 10 amino acids. Trimming took 6 bases from V and 1 from J, leaving 1 base between them. CDR3 amino acids: CASSSYEQYF. In DNA form, the CDR3 reads TGTGCCAGCAGTTCCTACGAGCAGTACTTC.

The chain uses TRBV28 and TRBJ1-1; D ambiguous. Trimming left V 7 bases short and J 2 bases short, with 17 bases between. Germline V gives CDR1 MDHEN, CDR2 SYDVKM. This CDR3 has 15 amino acids. In nucleotides, the CDR3 is TGTGCCAGCACCCCCTCCGGAGGAGCCAACACTGAAGCTTTCTTT. Its protein product is CASTPSGGANTEAFF.

The chain combines TRBV10-2 with TRBJ1-1; TRBD1 aligns across 9 bases. CDR1 is WSHSY, CDR2 SAAADI, per germline. CDR3 length equals 16 residues. The junction had 6 bases not matched to a gene; V was cut back by 0 bases and J by 4 bases. The CDR3 DNA reads TGCGCCAGCAGTGAGTCGCCTTCGACAGGGGGCACTGAAGCTTTCTTT. As protein: CASSESPSTGGTEAFF.

The CDR3 loop reads CASSRSNRGNYGYTF. The CDR3 DNA is TGTGCCAGCAGCCGCTCCAATCGGGGGAACTATGGCTACACCTTC. The chain carries TRBV5-4 and TRBJ1-2, with D maybe TRBD1 (5 bases). CDR1 and CDR2 (germline): SGHNT, YYREEE (reference sequence). CDR3 size: 15 residues. Trimming stripped 4 bases from V and 2 bases from J, with 15 bases between.

V usage is TRBV5-1 and J usage is TRBJ2-3; 7 bases line up with TRBD2. Losses at the gene ends were 4 bases for V and 3 bases for J; bases not matched to a gene: 8. CDR3 length equals 15 residues. Germline V lookup: CDR1 SGHRS, CDR2 YFSETQ. DNA for the CDR3: TGCGCCAGCAGCGGCAGGACTAGTCGAACAGATACGCAGTATTTT. Protein: CASSGRTSRTDTQYF.

The rearrangement joins TRBV3-1 (or the pseudogene TRBV3-2) to TRBJ1-2; 10 bases fit TRBD1. The CDR3 is made up of 15 amino acids. After removal of 6 bases from V and 2 bases from J, the junction contained 6 bases not matched to a gene. Germline CDR1 reads LGHDT; CDR2 reads YNNKEL (reference sequence). CDR3 protein: CASSLGTGENYGYTF. The CDR3 bases are TGTGCCAGCAGTCTTGGGACAGGGGAGAACTATGGCTACACCTTC.

This rearrangement joins TRBV7-2 to TRBJ2-1; 8 nucleotides agree with TRBD1. J was trimmed by 15 bases and V by 4 bases; bases with no gene match: 8. The CDR3 loop spans 12 amino acids. Germline CDR1 SGHTA, CDR2 FQGNSA. In DNA form, the CDR3 reads TGTGCCAGCAGCTCAGACGGACAGGGTGGGTTCTTC. This translates into CASSSDGQGGFF.

J is TRBJ1-5 and V is TRBV30; no clear D. The CDR3 contains 14 residues. The V end lost 1 base, the J end lost 10 bases, and 17 bases lay between the germline ends. CDR1 GTSNPN and CDR2 SVGIG come from the germline V gene (reference sequence). The CDR3 DNA follows: TGTGCCTGGAGTGGATACCTTACGTTGGAACCCCAGCATTTT. Translation gives CAWSGYLTLEPQHF.

This clone was seen just once. The V call is TRBV4-3, the J call TRBJ2-5, with D hard to call. In germline, CDR1 is LGHNA, CDR2 YSLEER. Trimming shortened V by 1 base and J by 5 bases, and 8 bases separated the two germline ends. The CDR3 length is 13 residues. The CDR3 loop is CASSQVLEETQYF. The CDR3 region has the DNA TGCGCCAGCAGCCAAGTTCTTGAGGAGACCCAGTACTTC.

V and J are TRBV29-1 and TRBJ1-2, with a possible D match to TRBD1 (5 bases). The CDR3 covers 12 residues. Germline values: CDR1 SQVTM, CDR2 ANQGSEA. Trimming pared 6 bases from V and 3 bases from J, leaving 11 bases between. The CDR3 loop reads CSVQGRDYGYTF. The DNA of the CDR3 is TGCAGCGTGCAGGGACGGGACTATGGCTACACCTTC.

The chain couples TRBV5-1 to TRBJ1-6; no clear D. The germline V gene encodes CDR1 SGHRS and CDR2 YFSETQ. Trimming shortened V by 1 base and J by 8 bases, and 13 bases separated the two germline ends. This CDR3 region has 15 residues. The CDR3 DNA reads as TGCGCCAGCAGCTTGTATGGGGAGGTAGATTCACCCCTCCACTTT. Residues: CASSLYGEVDSPLHF.

This clone was recorded only once. The J gene is TRBJ2-2, the V gene TRBV11-1; D uncertain. CDR3 length: 14 amino acids. Trimming stripped 0 bases from V and 6 bases from J, with 8 bases between. CDR1 and CDR2 from the germline V gene are SGHAT and FQDESV (reference sequence). In nucleotides, the CDR3 is TGTGCCAGCAGCTTAGCGGGCAGGTCCGGGGAGCTGTTTTTT. Translating it yields CASSLAGRSGELFF.

The chain joins TRBV5-1 to TRBJ1-3; possibly TRBD1 for D (5 bases). The germline CDR1 and CDR2 sequences are SGHRS and YFSETQ. Trimming took off 0 bases at V and 1 base at J, with 8 bases between the two ends. This CDR3 has 15 residues. CDR3: CASSLAGQSGNTIYF. In DNA form, the CDR3 reads TGCGCCAGCAGCTTGGCCGGACAATCTGGAAACACCATATATTTT.

The chain uses TRBV6-5 and TRBJ1-6; TRBD1 might be the D (5 bases). Germline V gives CDR1 MNHEY, CDR2 SVGAGI. There are 15 residues in the CDR3. V lost 5 bases to trimming and J lost 7 bases, with 15 bases between them. The CDR3, as DNA: TGTGCCAGCAGTCGCGGGCAGGGCCCAAATTCACCCCTCCACTTT. Its translation is CASSRGQGPNSPLHF.

The chain uses TRBV6-2 or TRBV6-3 and TRBJ1-1, with D perhaps TRBD1 (5 bases). Germline V lookup: CDR1 MNHEY, CDR2 SVGEGT. The V end was cut by 5 bases, the J end by 2 bases, with 15 bases between. There are 15 residues in the CDR3. The DNA for the CDR3 is TGTGCCAGCAGTGTTGACACGACAGTTAACACTGAAGCTTTCTTT. It specifies CASSVDTTVNTEAFF.

CDR3: CASSEKNTRGYEQYF. For the CDR3, the DNA is TGTGCCAGCAGTGAAAAGAACACCCGAGGCTACGAGCAGTACTTC. The chain combines TRBV6-1 with TRBJ2-7; D remains unclear. CDR1 and CDR2 (germline): MNHNS, SASEGT. V shed 2 bases and J shed 3 bases, with 14 bases lying between them. CDR3 length: 15 residues.

V usage is TRBV10-3 and J usage is TRBJ1-1, with 9 bases matching TRBD1. The germline V gene has CDR1 ENHRY and CDR2 SYGVKD. J gave up 2 bases and V 4 bases, and 11 bases lay outside the gene matches. The CDR3 has 17 amino acids. CDR3 region: CAISGGTGSTGNTEAFF. The CDR3 DNA follows: TGTGCCATCAGTGGAGGGACAGGGAGCACGGGCAACACTGAAGCTTTCTTT.

This clone was counted only a few times. The rearrangement uses TRBV19 and TRBJ1-2; D not resolved. The CDR3 consists of 14 residues. Germline V gene data show CDR1 as LNHDA and CDR2 as SQIVND (reference sequence). The germline V and J ends were trimmed by 4 bases and 3 bases, with 12 bases remaining between them. The CDR3 spells CASSNPVIDYGYTF. CDR3 coding DNA: TGTGCCAGTAGTAACCCGGTGATCGACTATGGCTACACCTTC.

The rearrangement joins TRBV20-1 to TRBJ1-5; D is unclear. Germline V gene lookup returns CDR1 DFQATT and CDR2 SNEGSKA (reference sequence). The CDR3 totals 13 residues. Trimming cost V 3 bases and J 5 bases, with 11 bases left between them. CDR3 coding DNA: TGCAGTGCTAGTGCCGGCTCAGATCAGCCCCAGCATTTT. Residues: CSASAGSDQPQHF.

This chain connects TRBV19 to TRBJ1-1; D may be TRBD1 (5 bases). The CDR3 has 15 residues. V was pared by 1 base and J by 1 base, with 10 bases between. Germline V gives CDR1 LNHDA, CDR2 SQIVND (reference sequence). In DNA, the CDR3 is TGTGCCAGTAGTATAGTAAACAGGAAGAACACTGAAGCTTTCTTT. Encoded protein: CASSIVNRKNTEAFF.

The gene calls are TRBV2 and TRBJ1-5; weak D call: TRBD1 (6 bases). This CDR3 has 14 amino acids. Germline lookup yields CDR1 SNHLY and CDR2 FYNNEI. The V end was cut by 4 bases, the J end by 7 bases, with 14 bases between. As DNA, the CDR3 is TGTGCCAGCAGTGTAGTACAGGGAGGACAGCCCCAGCATTTT. Amino acid sequence: CASSVVQGGQPQHF.

CDR3 in amino acids: CASSDYGGAYNEQFF. In nucleotides, the CDR3 is TGTGCCAGCAGTGATTACGGAGGCGCCTACAATGAGCAGTTCTTC. The rearrangement links TRBV25-1 to TRBJ2-1; possibly TRBD2 for D (5 bases). The CDR3 loop spans 15 amino acids. CDR1 is MGHDK and CDR2 is SYGVNS in the germline V gene. V dropped 3 bases and J dropped 2 bases, with 11 bases sitting between them.

The chain joins TRBV18 to TRBJ1-5, with TRBD1 as a possible D gene (6 bases). V was trimmed by 6 bases and J by 0 bases, leaving 9 bases between them. Germline CDR1 reads KGHSH; CDR2 reads LQKENI. This CDR3 contains 14 residues. CDR3 nucleotide sequence: TGTGCCAGCTCGACGGACAGTAGCAATCAGCCCCAGCATTTT. As protein: CASSTDSSNQPQHF. The full variable domain, its missing parts supplied by reference TRBV18 and TRBJ1-5, is NAGVMQNPRHLVRRRGQEARLRCSPMKGHSHVYWYRQLPEEGLKFMVYLQKENIIDESGMPKERFSAEFPKEGPSILRIQQVVRGDSAAYFCASSTDSSNQPQHFGDGTRLSIL.

This chain connects TRBV9 to TRBJ1-4; D gene uncertain. The germline V and J ends were trimmed by 4 bases and 1 base, with 11 bases remaining between them. CDR3 size: 15 residues. Germline CDR1 SGDLS, CDR2 YYNGEE. As DNA, the CDR3 is TGTGCCAGCAGCCGTGTAGGAGAAACTAATGAAAAACTGTTTTTT. Amino acid sequence: CASSRVGETNEKLFF. The whole variable domain, remainder taken from reference TRBV9 and TRBJ1-4, is DSGVTQTPKHLITATGQRVTLRCSPRSGDLSVYWYQQSLDQGLQFLIQYYNGEERAKGNILERFSAQQFPDLHSELNLSSLELGDSALYFCASSRVGETNEKLFFGSGTQLSVL.

The chain uses TRBV4-2 and TRBJ2-1; D is undetermined. Germline V gene data show CDR1 as LGHNA and CDR2 as YNFKEQ. The CDR3 runs 15 residues. Trimming shortened V by 0 bases and J by 5 bases, and 11 bases separated the two germline ends. In DNA, the CDR3 is TGTGCCAGCAGCCAAGATTCCACTACCAACAATGAGCAGTTCTTC. It specifies CASSQDSTTNNEQFF.

The chain has TRBV5-4 and TRBJ1-2; TRBD1 aligns across 7 bases. With V trimmed by 4 bases and J by 8 bases, 8 bases remained unmatched. Looked up from germline, CDR1 is SGHNT and CDR2 is YYREEE (reference sequence). The CDR3 sequence is 13 residues long. The CDR3 is CASSPDRAGGYTF. CDR3 DNA: TGTGCCAGCAGCCCCGACAGGGCCGGGGGCTACACCTTC. Looking up the rest from reference TRBV5-4 and TRBJ1-2 gives the full variable domain: ETGVTQSPTHLIKTRGQQVTLRCSSQSGHNTVSWYQQALGQGPQFIFQYYREEENGRGNFPPRFSGLQFPNYSSELNVNALELDDSALYLCASSPDRAGGYTFGSGTRLTVV.